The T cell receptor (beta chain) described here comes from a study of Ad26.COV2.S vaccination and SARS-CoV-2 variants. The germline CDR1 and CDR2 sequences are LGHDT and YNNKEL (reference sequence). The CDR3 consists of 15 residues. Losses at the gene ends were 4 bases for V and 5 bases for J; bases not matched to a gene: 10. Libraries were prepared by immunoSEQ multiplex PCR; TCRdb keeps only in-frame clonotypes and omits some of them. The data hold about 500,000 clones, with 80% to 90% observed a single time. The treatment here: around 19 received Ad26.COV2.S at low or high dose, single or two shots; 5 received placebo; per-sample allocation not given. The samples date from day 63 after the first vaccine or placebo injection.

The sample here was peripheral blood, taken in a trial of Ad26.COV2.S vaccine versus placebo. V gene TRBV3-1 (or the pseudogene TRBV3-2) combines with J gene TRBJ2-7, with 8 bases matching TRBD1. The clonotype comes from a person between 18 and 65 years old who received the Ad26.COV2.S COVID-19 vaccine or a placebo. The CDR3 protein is CASSRDRGFVDEQYF. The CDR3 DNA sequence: TGTGCCAGCAGCCGCGACAGGGGATTTGTGGACGAGCAGTACTTC.